The 19 T cell receptor beta chains given below trace back to one sample, sequenced in a study of response to subunit inactivated influenza vaccine. TCRdb fed the RT-PCR reads into MiXCR, producing one record per CDR3 protein. The sample includes approximately 200,000 distinct CDR3 sequences, approximately 15% seen only once; the top ten take roughly 26%. The sample in question was CD8+ T cells sorted from PBMCs, obtained around 5 days after vaccination. The receptors stem from a man in his fifties or sixties who received an inactivated influenza vaccine.

A remark on this clonotype: One end of the junction does not line up with germline, which may come from a read error. V gene TRBV28 combines with J gene TRBJ2-1; TRBD2 agrees at 12 bases. Germline V gene sequence: CDR1 MDHEN, CDR2 SYDVKM. The CDR3 contains 15 residues. The DNA of the CDR3 is TGTGACAGCAGCGGACTAGCGGGGTTATACAATGAGCAGTTCTTC. It encodes CDSSGLAGLYNEQFF.

This clonotype was seen ten or more times. The rearrangement links TRBV20-1 to TRBJ2-1; D is ambiguous. The V end was cut by 1 base, the J end by 3 bases, with 19 bases between. The CDR3 runs 17 residues. CDR1 is DFQATT, CDR2 SNEGSKA, per germline (reference sequence). Here the CDR3 DNA reads TGCAGTGCTAGAGTTATAGCTCTCGCCGACGGCTACAATGAGCAGTTCTTC. It codes for CSARVIALADGYNEQFF.

The chain combines TRBV7-9 with TRBJ2-1; D uncertain. Germline CDR1 is SEHNR and CDR2 is FQNEAQ (reference sequence). This CDR3 spans 11 amino acids. V lost 5 bases to trimming and J lost 8 bases, with 7 bases between them. The chain's CDR3 is CASSPGHEQFF. For the CDR3, the DNA is TGTGCCAGCAGCCCCGGTCATGAGCAGTTCTTC. Filled out from reference TRBV7-9 and TRBJ2-1, the complete variable domain reads DTGVSQNPRHKITKRGQNVTFRCDPISEHNRLYWYRQTLGQGPEFLTYFQNEAQLEKSRLLSDRFSAERPKGSFSTLEIQRTEQGDSAMYLCASSPGHEQFFGPGTRLTVL.

The chain carries TRBV20-1 and TRBJ2-1, with 8 bases that match TRBD2. V trimming: 1 base; J trimming: 4 bases; junction bases outside the gene matches: 9. Germline loops: CDR1 DFQATT, CDR2 SNEGSKA (reference sequence). This CDR3 region has 16 residues. The chain's CDR3 is CSARVITSGSYNEQFF. The CDR3 DNA reads as TGCAGTGCTAGAGTTATAACTAGCGGTTCTTACAATGAGCAGTTCTTC.

As DNA, the CDR3 is TGTGCCAGCAGCTTAGAGCCAGGGTTGGGCTATGGCTACACCTTC. Translating it yields CASSLEPGLGYGYTF. The chain has TRBV7-6 and TRBJ1-2, with D possibly TRBD1 on 5 matching bases. The CDR3 is 15 residues long. From germline, CDR1 is SGHVS and CDR2 FNYEAQ. Trimming cost V 1 base and J 4 bases, with 13 bases left between them. Variable domain in full (rest from reference TRBV7-6 and TRBJ1-2): GAGVSQSPRYKVTKRGQDVALRCDPISGHVSLYWYRQALGQGPEFLTYFNYEAQQDKSGLPNDRFSAERPEGSISTLTIQRTEQRDSAMYRCASSLEPGLGYGYTFGSGTRLTVV.

This chain joins TRBV20-1 and TRBJ1-2; D gene unclear. Germline values: CDR1 DFQATT, CDR2 SNEGSKA (reference sequence). Between the trimmed V and J ends, which lost 7 bases and 0 bases, there was a span of 15 bases. The CDR3 totals 14 residues. CDR3 in amino acids: CSGSRRATNYGYTF. The CDR3 nucleotides are TGCAGTGGAAGCCGGAGGGCGACTAACTATGGCTACACCTTC.

This clonotype was detected only a few times. This rearrangement joins TRBV11-2 to TRBJ2-7; perhaps D is TRBD1 or TRBD2 (5 bases each). CDR3 length: 17 residues. Germline CDR1 SGHAT, CDR2 FQNNGV. The germline V and J ends were trimmed by 3 bases and 2 bases, with 20 bases remaining between them. In DNA, the CDR3 is TGTGCCAGCAGCTTCGGGACGACGATACCGAACCCCTACGAGCAGTACTTC. It is translated as CASSFGTTIPNPYEQYF.

J is TRBJ2-7 and V is TRBV29-1; 9 nucleotides align to TRBD2. V was clipped by 5 bases and J by 7 bases; unmatched bases: 15. CDR3 length: 15 amino acids. CDR1 is SQVTM, CDR2 ANQGSEA, per germline. CDR3 loop: CSVRGGRAAGKEQYF. CDR3 sequence (DNA): TGCAGCGTTCGTGGCGGGAGGGCCGCTGGAAAAGAGCAGTACTTC.

The table lists this clonotype with a few counts. The V and J genes are TRBV9 and TRBJ2-1, with 8 bases lining up with TRBD2. Trimming at V came to 3 bases and at J to 4 bases, leaving 9 bases not matched to a gene. The germline CDR1 and CDR2 sequences are SGDLS and YYNGEE. The CDR3 consists of 16 residues. This CDR3 is CASSDSGGLAYNEQFF. The CDR3 nucleotides are TGTGCCAGCAGCGACTCCGGCGGACTAGCTTACAATGAGCAGTTCTTC.

In its sample, this clonotype was seen a few times. The chain joins TRBV5-1 to TRBJ2-3; D unclear. Germline loops: CDR1 SGHRS, CDR2 YFSETQ. The germline V and J ends were trimmed by 3 bases and 4 bases, with 12 bases remaining between them. The CDR3 runs 14 residues. The CDR3: CASSSGPRPDTQYF. CDR3 DNA sequence: TGCGCCAGCAGCTCCGGGCCTCGGCCAGATACGCAGTATTTT.

This clonotype was detected a few times. The gene calls are TRBV12-3 or TRBV12-4 and TRBJ2-5, with a tentative D call TRBD1 (6 bases). The CDR3 contains 13 residues. Trimming removed 6 bases from V and 1 base from J, with 9 bases in between. The CDR3 DNA sequence: TGTGCCAGCAGGGGGGCAACCCAAGAGACCCAGTACTTC. Its translation is CASRGATQETQYF.

This rearrangement joins TRBV30 to TRBJ2-7, with D possibly TRBD2 on 5 matching bases. This CDR3 contains 13 residues. Germline loops: CDR1 GTSNPN, CDR2 SVGIG (reference sequence). V shed 2 bases and J shed 2 bases, with 10 bases lying between them. The DNA for the CDR3 is TGTGCCTGGAGTCCGGGGATTACCTACGAGCAGTACTTC. Protein: CAWSPGITYEQYF.

This chain connects TRBV12-3 or TRBV12-4 to TRBJ2-1; D uncertain. The CDR3 has 13 amino acids. Trimming cost V 3 bases and J 10 bases, with 13 bases left between them. The CDR3 sequence: CASSLHSVQEQFF. The CDR3 bases are TGTGCCAGCAGTTTGCACAGTGTTCAGGAGCAGTTCTTC.

The rearrangement links TRBV27 to TRBJ2-7, with 8 positions matching TRBD2. Trimming at V came to 2 bases and at J to 3 bases, leaving 6 bases not matched to a gene. There are 15 residues in the CDR3. The germline gives CDR1 MNHEY, CDR2 SMNVEV (reference sequence). The CDR3 DNA follows: TGTGCCAGCAGTTTAACTAGCGGACGATTCTACGAGCAGTACTTC. The encoded protein is CASSLTSGRFYEQYF.

The chain carries TRBV28 and TRBJ2-7, with 7 bases identical to TRBD1. The CDR3 consists of 14 residues. Germline V lookup: CDR1 MDHEN, CDR2 SYDVKM. V gave up 5 bases and J gave up 6 bases; unmatched junction bases: 10. CDR3 nucleotide sequence: TGTGCCAGCAGTCCCCGAGACAGGGAACGCGAGCAGTACTTC. It specifies CASSPRDREREQYF.

V and J are TRBV7-8 and TRBJ2-5; D not resolved. The CDR3 runs to 15 residues. Germline V CDR1 and CDR2: SGHVS, FQNEAQ. V was pared by 1 base and J by 2 bases, with 11 bases between. CDR3: CASSLVVARQETQYF. Here the CDR3 DNA reads TGTGCCAGCAGCTTAGTGGTAGCCAGGCAAGAGACCCAGTACTTC.

This rearrangement joins TRBV28 to TRBJ2-3; the D is unclear. Germline values: CDR1 MDHEN, CDR2 SYDVKM. The V end was cut by 6 bases, the J end by 2 bases, with 9 bases between. The CDR3 length is 13 residues. The CDR3 loop reads CASRRENTDTQYF. The CDR3 coding sequence is TGTGCCAGCAGAAGGGAAAACACAGATACGCAGTATTTT.

Comments on this clonotype: A much larger clone sits a single nucleotide away, making a read error possible. The rearrangement uses TRBV4-3 and TRBJ2-3, with D tentatively TRBD2 (7 bases). CDR1 LGHNA and CDR2 YSLEER come from the germline V gene. V shed 0 bases and J shed 7 bases, with 14 bases lying between them. CDR3 length: 15 residues. The CDR3 sequence is CASSQDRGGAYTQYF. As DNA, the CDR3 is TGCGCCAGCAGCCAAGATAGGGGGGGCGCATATACGCAGTATTTT.

CDR3 sequence (DNA): TGTGCCAGCAGTTACTTCAGCGGGGGAGCCAAAAACATTCAGTACTTC. This codes for CASSYFSGGAKNIQYF. The gene calls are TRBV6-5 and TRBJ2-4; 8 bases are a match to TRBD2. CDR1 is MNHEY, CDR2 SVGAGI, per germline. The CDR3 spans 16 residues. V dropped 1 base and J dropped 0; count of bases not matched to a gene: 2.